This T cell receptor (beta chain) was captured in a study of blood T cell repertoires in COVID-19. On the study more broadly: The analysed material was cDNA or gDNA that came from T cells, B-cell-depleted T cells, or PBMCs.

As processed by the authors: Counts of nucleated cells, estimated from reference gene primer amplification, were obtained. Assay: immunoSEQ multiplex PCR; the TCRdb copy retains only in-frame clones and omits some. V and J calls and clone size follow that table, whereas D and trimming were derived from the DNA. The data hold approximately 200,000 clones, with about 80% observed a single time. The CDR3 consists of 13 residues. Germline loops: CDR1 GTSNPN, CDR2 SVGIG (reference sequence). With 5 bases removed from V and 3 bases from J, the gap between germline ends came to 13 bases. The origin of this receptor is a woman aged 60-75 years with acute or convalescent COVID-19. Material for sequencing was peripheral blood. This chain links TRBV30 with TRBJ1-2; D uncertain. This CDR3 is CAWGIRGYYGYTF. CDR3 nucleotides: TGTGCCTGGGGGATCCGGGGTTACTATGGCTACACCTTC.